This T cell receptor (beta chain) was retrieved from a study of regulatory T cells in long-lasting Graves disease. Across the whole study: Over 5 years of antithyroid drugs plus positive TSH receptor antibodies defined persistent Graves' disease.

In the case of this clonotype: Its specificity is not known.

The time point is: persistent/refractory GD, antithyroid drugs over 5 years with positive TRAb. Following extraction of RNA from PBMCs, that RNA was used to make the TCR library. Germline lookup yields CDR1 LNHDA and CDR2 SQIVND (reference sequence). With 3 bases removed from V and 3 bases from J, the gap between germline ends came to 9 bases. This CDR3 comprises 13 residues. Library construction for TCR beta used iRepertoire HTBI primers and Arm-PCR of CDR3 regions. Via MiXCR, TCRdb re-called the multiplex PCR reads, giving one row per CDR3 protein. The table shows about 430,000 distinct CDR3 sequences, with under 25% occurring only once. General study points: The sample size was small, and this may have reduced accuracy. Persistent patients shared more public clonotypes (roughly 3,000) than newly diagnosed patients (966). Persistent disease exhibited a predilection for TRBV28, TRBJ1-2 and TRBJ2-5.

The chain joins TRBV19 to TRBJ2-7; D unclear. The receptor was isolated from a female donor with Graves disease. The input for sequencing was peripheral blood mononuclear cells (PBMCs), taken when the disease was refractory, from a patient treated with antithyroid drugs. The CDR3 nucleotides read TGTGCCAGTAGTATGAGCTTAGGCTACGAGCAGTACTTC. This translates into CASSMSLGYEQYF.